Included here is one T cell receptor (beta chain) sequence, with context. This CDR3 is 14 amino acids long. Per germline, CDR1 KGHSH and CDR2 LQKENI. The V gene lost 6 bases and the J gene lost 0 bases, with 8 bases spanning the gap. The sample belongs to a study of blood T cell repertoires in COVID-19. Study-wide background: Spain, Italy and the United States supplied samples that represented acute and convalescent COVID-19. T cells, B-cell-depleted T cells, or PBMCs provided the cDNA or gDNA that served as material.

In the study's own analysis: Reference gene primer amplification gave estimated nucleated cell counts. Assay: immunoSEQ multiplex PCR; the TCRdb copy retains only in-frame clones and omits some. The V and J calls and clone size are taken from that table; D and trimming were inferred from the DNA. In the table there are 160,000 or so clones, just under 80% of which are singletons. This sequence originates from a woman of 80 years or more with acute or convalescent COVID-19. The chain uses TRBV18 and TRBJ1-4; D unresolved. Source material: peripheral blood. The CDR3 sequence is CASSHGATNEKLFF. Here the CDR3 DNA reads TGTGCCAGCTCTCACGGGGCAACTAATGAAAAACTGTTTTTT.